This T cell receptor (beta chain) was documented in a study of siplizumab effects on memory and regulatory T cells. The CDR3 is 15 amino acids. The germline gives CDR1 MGHRA, CDR2 YSYEKL. V was clipped by 0 bases and J by 8 bases, with 16 bases between them. Here immunoSEQ multiplex PCR was the method, and the copy in TCRdb shows in-frame clones only, minus some. The sample lists approximately 56,000 clones; around 97% were seen once. Regarding the study as a whole: The mapping of alloreactive clones to unstimulated subsets covered only a minor fraction of them. Under siplizumab, an average around 64% of mappable alloreactive CD4+ clones were Treg-derived, compared with roughly 27% in controls. Naive T cells looked more diverse than memory cells, and they looked like major contributors to the alloresponse.

Turning to this clone: Antigen specificity is unknown.

The clonotype originates from a human donor in good health. The material sequenced was naive CD8+ T cells sorted from blood. The rearrangement joins TRBV4-1 to TRBJ1-2; perhaps TRBD1 as D (5 bases). CDR3 coding DNA: TGCGCCAGCAGCCAAGATGGGATAGGGGTACTCGGCTACACCTTC. Protein sequence: CASSQDGIGVLGYTF.